Following are 20 T cell receptor beta chains from one sample sequenced in a study of cytomegalovirus exposure and HLA in healthy donors. Sequencing used immunoSEQ multiplex PCR; TCRdb keeps in-frame clones, though not all of them. The table has over 65,000 clones, about 93% seen once; the top ten hold roughly 2%. Sequencing was carried out using PBMCs. The receptors here all came from a young woman in good health and CMV-seropositive.

This chain links TRBV27 with TRBJ1-1, with 11 bases aligning to TRBD1. Germline CDR1 reads MNHEY; CDR2 reads SMNVEV (reference sequence). The CDR3 has 16 residues. V gave up 6 bases and J gave up 4 bases; unmatched junction bases: 10. The CDR3 is CASRRLGQGAGTEAFF. CDR3 DNA: TGTGCCAGCAGACGCCTAGGACAGGGGGCGGGCACTGAAGCTTTCTTT.

This chain connects TRBV19 to TRBJ1-1; TRBD1 matches 7 bases. The ends lost 10 bases at V and 10 bases at J; junction bases unmatched: 12. The V gene's germline CDR1 is LNHDA and CDR2 SQIVND (reference sequence). There are 12 residues in the CDR3. CDR3: CATQTGLGRAFF. CDR3 nucleotide sequence: TGTGCCACTCAGACAGGGCTGGGTAGAGCTTTCTTT.

The chain links TRBV11-2 to TRBJ2-1; 14 positions agree with TRBD2. The CDR3 is 15 amino acids. The germline gives CDR1 SGHAT, CDR2 FQNNGV. With 3 bases clipped from V and 7 bases from J, the junction kept 2 bases outside the gene matches. The CDR3, as DNA: TGTGCCAGCAGCTTGGGACTAGCGGGAGCAAATGAGCAGTTCTTC. Translation: CASSLGLAGANEQFF.

The chain combines TRBV19 with TRBJ2-1, with unresolved D. V shed 0 bases and J shed 0 bases, with 9 bases lying between them. The germline V gene encodes CDR1 LNHDA and CDR2 SQIVND (reference sequence). This CDR3 is 16 amino acids long. CDR3 residues: CASSIEQPSSYNEQFF. In DNA form, the CDR3 reads TGTGCCAGTAGTATAGAACAGCCCTCCTCCTACAATGAGCAGTTCTTC.

V gene TRBV21-1 combines with J gene TRBJ2-4; TRBD2, the table's D call, lacks a check against the DNA. TRBV21-1 constitutes a pseudogene. The CDR3 is 17 amino acids. CDR3 DNA: TGTGCCAGCAGCAAAGGCGGGGGGGTAAGGGCCAAAAACATTCAGTACTTC. Its protein product is CASSKGGGVRAKNIQYF.

The J gene is TRBJ1-1, the V gene TRBV6-5; TRBD1 matches at 7 bases. This CDR3 region has 13 residues. J gave up 10 bases and V 6 bases, and 11 bases lay outside the gene matches. From germline, CDR1 is MNHEY and CDR2 SVGAGI. The CDR3 loop is CASRGPHRGRAFF. The CDR3 DNA reads TGTGCCAGCAGGGGACCACACAGGGGCCGAGCTTTCTTT.

The chain is built from TRBV6-1 and TRBJ1-5; TRBD1 might be the D (6 bases). The V end lost 3 bases, the J end lost 4 bases, and 10 bases lay between the germline ends. The CDR3 sequence is 14 residues long. CDR1 MNHNS and CDR2 SASEGT come from the germline V gene. The CDR3 reads CASSEVQGNQPQHF. The CDR3, as DNA: TGTGCCAGCAGTGAGGTACAGGGAAATCAGCCCCAGCATTTT.

The chain has TRBV7-9 and TRBJ2-1, with TRBD2 identical over 13 bases. Germline-derived CDR1 and CDR2 are SEHNR and FQNEAQ (reference sequence). V lost 5 bases and J lost 5; bases outside the gene matches: 3. The CDR3 covers 15 residues. In nucleotides, the CDR3 is TGTGCCAGCAGCGCTACTAGCGGGAGGGACAATGAGCAGTTCTTC. Protein product: CASSATSGRDNEQFF.

This clone occurred a few times. The chain joins TRBV6-4 to TRBJ2-3; 11 bases line up with TRBD2. In germline, CDR1 is MRHNA, CDR2 SNTAGT. The CDR3 extends over 16 amino acids. V shed 4 bases and J 4 bases; nucleotides not matched to a gene: 7. The CDR3 loop reads CASSAVVAGGADTQYF. The CDR3 DNA reads as TGTGCCAGCAGTGCCGTAGTAGCGGGAGGGGCAGATACGCAGTATTTT.

This chain joins TRBV10-3 and TRBJ2-7; 13 bases align to TRBD2. Trimming removed 5 bases from V and 4 bases from J; junction bases left unmatched: 20. Germline lookup yields CDR1 ENHRY and CDR2 SYGVKD. This CDR3 is 20 amino acids long. CDR3 DNA sequence: TGTGCCATCAGTAATCCCCCGGGACTAGCGGGAATAGAGACCATATACGAGCAGTACTTC. Protein: CAISNPPGLAGIETIYEQYF.

The chain employs TRBV15 and TRBJ1-2; 9 positions agree with TRBD1. Germline CDR1 LNHNV, CDR2 YYDKDF (reference sequence). The CDR3 covers 16 residues. V lost 0 bases to trimming and J lost 8 bases; unmatched junction nucleotides: 10. DNA of the CDR3: TGTGCCACCAGCAGAGAACCAAATGACAGGGGGGGAGGCTACACCTTC. Its protein is CATSREPNDRGGGYTF.

This sequence joins TRBV7-9 and TRBJ1-4; D may be TRBD1 (5 bases). CDR3 size: 14 residues. V was pared by 3 bases and J by 7 bases, with 12 bases between. Per germline, CDR1 SEHNR and CDR2 FQNEAQ (reference sequence). The DNA for the CDR3 is TGTGCCAGCAGCTTTGGGCAGGGCGGTGAAAAACTGTTTTTT. It codes for CASSFGQGGEKLFF.

This clone was picked up one time. The rearrangement links TRBV4-1 to TRBJ1-4, with no clear D. Germline CDR1 and CDR2: MGHRA and YSYEKL. This CDR3 has 16 amino acids. V lost 5 bases and J lost 5, with 18 bases in between. The CDR3 nucleotides are TGCGCCAGCAGCTATCGTTCGGAGACCCTAAATGAAAAACTGTTTTTT. Protein sequence: CASSYRSETLNEKLFF.

V is TRBV7-9 and J is TRBJ2-5; TRBD1 might be the D (6 bases). The CDR3 runs 14 residues. V was shortened by 6 bases and J by 2 bases, with 13 bases between the two germline ends. Looked up from germline, CDR1 is SEHNR and CDR2 is FQNEAQ (reference sequence). In DNA form, the CDR3 reads TGTGCCAGCAGAGATGGGACAACGCAAGAGACCCAGTACTTC. This encodes CASRDGTTQETQYF.

The CDR3 nucleotides read TGTGCCAGCAGTCAAGGGGACAGGGGGACCGGGGAGCTGTTTTTT. Protein sequence: CASSQGDRGTGELFF. The J gene is TRBJ2-2, the V gene TRBV27; 11 bases are shared with TRBD1. From germline, CDR1 is MNHEY and CDR2 SMNVEV (reference sequence). V dropped 5 bases and J dropped 5; count of bases not matched to a gene: 4. This CDR3 has 15 amino acids.

The chain uses TRBV6-1 and TRBJ1-5, with 9 bases fitting TRBD1. Per germline, CDR1 MNHNS and CDR2 SASEGT. The CDR3 spans 14 residues. The J segment lost 7 bases and the V segment lost 6 bases, leaving 7 bases of the junction unmatched. CDR3 nucleotide sequence: TGTGCCAGCAGCCTACAGGGGGCCTCCCAGCCCCAGCATTTT. Its translation: CASSLQGASQPQHF.

V is TRBV2 and J is TRBJ2-6, with D perhaps matching TRBD1 (6 bases). The germline CDR1 and CDR2 sequences are SNHLY and FYNNEI. The CDR3 is made up of 17 amino acids. With 7 bases removed from V and 0 bases from J, the gap between germline ends came to 16 bases. The CDR3 loop reads CASTQGRFDSGANVLTF. The CDR3 DNA follows: TGTGCCAGCACCCAGGGGAGATTTGACTCTGGGGCCAACGTCCTGACTTTC.

The chain joins TRBV7-8 to TRBJ2-5; D gene unclear. Germline CDR1 is SGHVS and CDR2 is FQNEAQ. CDR3 size: 13 residues. The V and J ends lost 1 base and 2 bases respectively, with 5 bases between them. The CDR3 region is CASSLGAQETQYF. The CDR3 coding sequence is TGTGCCAGCAGCTTAGGGGCTCAAGAGACCCAGTACTTC.

A single count supports this clone. The CDR3 loop is CASSLRRDSGNTIYF. CDR3 bases: TGTGCCAGCAGCTTACGCAGGGACTCTGGAAACACCATATATTTT. The chain joins TRBV11-2 to TRBJ1-3, with TRBD1 as a possible D gene (5 bases). The germline V gene has CDR1 SGHAT and CDR2 FQNNGV. This CDR3 contains 15 residues. Deletions cut 2 bases from V and 0 bases from J, with 8 bases between.

The CDR3 DNA follows: TGTGCCAGCAGTTACCGTCGGCAGGGGAACTATGGCTACACCTTC. Translated: CASSYRRQGNYGYTF. This rearrangement joins TRBV6-5 to TRBJ1-2; D possibly corresponds to TRBD1 (6 bases). This CDR3 contains 15 residues. CDR1 MNHEY and CDR2 SVGAGI come from the germline V gene. Trimming stripped 2 bases from V and 2 bases from J, with 12 bases between.